Listed below are T cell receptor beta chains from one sample, sequenced in a study of OX40 agonist ivuxolimab in advanced cancers. TCRdb's table, derived via immunoSEQ multiplex PCR, lists solely in-frame clones and lacks some. The sample has around 65,000 clones, roughly 90% seen once. Specimen: CD4+ or CD8+ T cells sorted from blood, collected in a trial of the OX40 agonist ivuxolimab. The origin of the receptors is an adult with an advanced solid tumor such as melanoma, head and neck, liver or kidney cancer. CDR3s include the opening cysteine and the closing phenylalanine or tryptophan. The D gene is left open where the match is weak. Expanded clones are given a class, and other clones once, few, many or no size at all.

TRBV4-1	NA	once	TRBJ2-3	TGCGCCAGCAGCCAACAACCGGGAGGGGGCAAGACAGATACGCAGTATTTT	CASSQQPGGGKTDTQYF
TRBV6-5	TRBD1	NA	TRBJ1-5	TGTGCCAGCAGCCCTGGGGAGGGGGCGTCTATGACCCAGCATTTT	CASSPGEGASMTQHF
TRBV19	NA	NA	TRBJ2-3	TGTGCCAGTAGTAGAGGGGTTGATACGCAGTATTTT	CASSRGVDTQYF
TRBV7-9	NA	once	TRBJ2-3	TGTGCCAGCAGCCGCAGGGATACAGATACGCAGTATTTT	CASSRRDTDTQYF
TRBV6-5	TRBD1	NA	TRBJ2-2	TGTGCCAGTTGGGACAGAAACACCGGGGAGCTGTTTTTT	CASWDRNTGELFF
TRBV30	NA	NA	TRBJ2-1	TGTGCCTGGCGCATGGCCTACTCCTACAATGAGCAGTTCTTC	CAWRMAYSYNEQFF
TRBV6-1	NA	NA	TRBJ2-6	TGTGCCAGCAGTCCAGGGTTTGGGGCCAACGTCCTGACTTTC	CASSPGFGANVLTF
TRBV6-5	NA	NA	TRBJ2-7	TGTGCCAGCAGATCTTCTGGCTACGAGCAGTACTTC	CASRSSGYEQYF
TRBV2	NA	few	TRBJ1-1	TGTGCCAGCAGTGAAGACCATAACACTGAAGCTTTCTTT	CASSEDHNTEAFF
TRBV19	NA	NA	TRBJ2-2	TGTGCCAGTATCCCCCGGGACCGATACACCGGGGAGCTGTTTTTT	CASIPRDRYTGELFF
TRBV19	NA	NA	TRBJ1-2	TGTGCCAGTGGGGAGGGGAGAGGCTACACCTTC	CASGEGRGYTF
TRBV21-1	NA	NA	TRBJ2-7	TGTGCCAGCAGCAAAGCGCCTGGCAGTCGGTACGAGCAGTACTTC	CASSKAPGSRYEQYF
TRBV5-6	NA	NA	TRBJ1-3	TGTGCCAGCAGCTCGTCAGCCGGCCTCGGAAACACCATATATTTT	CASSSSAGLGNTIYF
TRBV7-3	NA	NA	TRBJ1-1	TGTGCCAGCAGCCCAAGACAGAGCTTTAGGACTGAAGCTTTCTTT	CASSPRQSFRTEAFF
TRBV30	NA	NA	TRBJ2-7	TGTGCCTGGAGTGGAAGCGTGAGAAGCGCCGAGCAGTACTTC	CAWSGSVRSAEQYF
TRBV5-1	TRBD2	NA	TRBJ2-7	TGCGCCAGCAGCTTGCCGGGACTAGCGGGGGCCAACTACGAGCAGTACTTC	CASSLPGLAGANYEQYF
TRBV15	NA	NA	TRBJ1-1	TGTGCCACCAGCAGAGATGTGCACTCAGAAGCTTTCTTT	CATSRDVHSEAFF
TRBV18	TRBD1	NA	TRBJ2-5	TGTGCCAGCTCACCACCCCGCACAGGGGCAGAGACCCAGTACTTC	CASSPPRTGAETQYF
TRBV5-3	NA	NA	TRBJ2-7	TGTGCCAGCAGCTTTGGGCGACAGGCGCCGGGCGAGCAGTACTTC	CASSFGRQAPGEQYF
TRBV5-1	TRBD1	NA	TRBJ2-3	TGCGCCAGCAGCTCGGGACAGGGGTTTGGGGTCGGCACAGATACGCAGTATTTT	CASSSGQGFGVGTDTQYF
TRBV6-1	NA	NA	TRBJ2-7	TGTGCCAGCAGGGGGGACGACTACGAGCAGTACTTC	CASRGDDYEQYF
TRBV19	NA	NA	TRBJ1-3	TGTGCCAGTAGTGTTGGGGGAAACCTCGGAAACACCATATATTTT	CASSVGGNLGNTIYF
TRBV10-1	NA	NA	TRBJ2-2	TGCGCCAGCAAGGACACCGGGGAGCTGTTTTTT	CASKDTGELFF
TRBV25-1	NA	NA	TRBJ1-5	TGTGCCAGCAGTGGGGACCATTATCAGCCCCAGCATTTT	CASSGDHYQPQHF
TRBV19	TRBD1	NA	TRBJ2-1	TGTGCCAGTAGTACCCGGGACAGGGGGAGAAACTCCTACAATGAGCAGTTCTTC	CASSTRDRGRNSYNEQFF
TRBV11-3	NA	NA	TRBJ2-3	TGTGCCAGCAGCCAAACAGATACGCAGTATTTT	CASSQTDTQYF
TRBV18	NA	NA	TRBJ2-7	TGTGCCAGCTCACCTGGCAGTACAGGGTTCGAAGGGGAGCAGTACTTC	CASSPGSTGFEGEQYF
TRBV30	TRBD1	NA	TRBJ1-1	TGTGCCTGGGATGGGACAGGCTACGCTTTCTTT	CAWDGTGYAFF
TRBV4-2	NA	once	TRBJ2-3	TGTGCCAGCAGCCAAGTCGATCGGGTGAGCACAGATACGCAGTATTTT	CASSQVDRVSTDTQYF
TRBV5-1	TRBD1	NA	TRBJ2-7	TGCGCCAGCAGCTTGGGGCCAGGGGGTATCTACGAGCAGTACTTC	CASSLGPGGIYEQYF
TRBV10-1	NA	NA	TRBJ1-2	TGCGCCAGCTCAAGGATCCTGGGAAGAGGCTACACCTTC	CASSRILGRGYTF
TRBV5-4	TRBD1	once	TRBJ2-3	TGTGCCAGCAGCTCACCAGGGGGTGGAGATACGCAGTATTTT	CASSSPGGGDTQYF
TRBV4-2	TRBD1	NA	TRBJ1-2	TGTGCCAGCAGCCCGGGGACAGGGTTAGCTAACTATGGCTACACCTTC	CASSPGTGLANYGYTF
TRBV5-1	NA	NA	TRBJ2-3	TGCGCCAGCTCGGAGGGGGGGGCTAGCACAGATACGCAGTATTTT	CASSEGGASTDTQYF
TRBV2	TRBD2	NA	TRBJ2-7	TGTGCCAGCAGTGAAGGACTAGCGGGTGGAATGGGTGAGCAGTACTTC	CASSEGLAGGMGEQYF
TRBV6-5	NA	few	TRBJ1-2	TGTGCCAGCAGTTCCTCTTATGGGGGCTACACCTTC	CASSSSYGGYTF
TRBV19	NA	NA	TRBJ2-6	TGTGCCAGTAGAGTGGCCGGCTCTGGGGCCAACGTCCTGACTTTC	CASRVAGSGANVLTF
TRBV30	NA	NA	TRBJ1-1	TGTGCCTGGGGCCCTGGGGCTAGTAGTACTAACACTGAAGCTTTCTTT	CAWGPGASSTNTEAFF
TRBV11-3	NA	NA	TRBJ2-7	TGTGCCAGCAGCGCTGGGGGGGCGGCCTACGAGCAGTACTTC	CASSAGGAAYEQYF
TRBV10-3	NA	NA	TRBJ1-2	TGTGCCATCAGTGAGAGGGCCCTGGCAGGGTCTAGTGGCTACACCTTC	CAISERALAGSSGYTF
TRBV10-1	NA	few	TRBJ2-2	TGCGCCAGCCGGCCGGGTGGCACCGGGGAGCTGTTTTTT	CASRPGGTGELFF
TRBV5-8	TRBD2	NA	TRBJ2-5	TGTGCCAGCAGCTTGGGGACTAGCGGGAGTTCGGAGACCCAGTACTTC	CASSLGTSGSSETQYF
TRBV20-1	NA	NA	TRBJ1-3	TGCAGTGCTAGAGAGGGGGACACCATATATTTT	CSAREGDTIYF
TRBV10-3	TRBD2	NA	TRBJ2-1	TGTGCCATCGAGAGCGGCGGGAGTGGACGCAATGAGCAGTTCTTC	CAIESGGSGRNEQFF
TRBV4-2	NA	NA	TRBJ1-2	TGTGCCAGCAGCTTGGGAGGCAGCAACTATGGCTACACCTTC	CASSLGGSNYGYTF
TRBV27	TRBD1	NA	TRBJ1-5	TGTGCCAGCAGTTATAAGACAGGGCTTGGACAGCCCCAGCATTTT	CASSYKTGLGQPQHF
TRBV27	NA	NA	TRBJ2-5	TGTGCCGTTTATGAGGAGACCCAGTACTTC	CAVYEETQYF
TRBV5-6	TRBD2	few	TRBJ2-1	TGTGCCAGCAGCTGGTGGACTAGCGGGGGGGAAAATGAGCAGTTCTTC	CASSWWTSGGENEQFF